This T cell receptor (beta chain) was captured in a study of T-cell memory formation after mild COVID-19. TCRdb analysed the 5' RACE reads with MiXCR anew, one entry per CDR3 protein. The sample has 380,000 or so distinct CDR3 sequences; around 15% are singletons. This sequence was found in a young man who had mild COVID-19 (a few samples of this study predate the infection). Cell type and time point are not known. Sequenced input: PBMCs or a T cell subset sorted from them (not recorded which).

The CDR3 here is CASSISGTVNTEAFF. The CDR3 DNA is TGTGCCAGCAGTATCTCCGGGACAGTGAACACTGAAGCTTTCTTT. This chain joins TRBV27 and TRBJ1-1; TRBD1 matches at 7 bases. After removal of 5 bases from V and 0 bases from J, the junction contained 6 bases not matched to a gene. Germline values: CDR1 MNHEY, CDR2 SMNVEV (reference sequence). The CDR3 runs 15 residues.